The TCR beta chain described here comes from a study of Ad26.COV2.S vaccination and SARS-CoV-2 variants. About the study: Ad26.COV2.S was injected intramuscularly once or twice, 56 days apart.

Sample treatment: some 19 received Ad26.COV2.S at low or high dose, single or two shots; about 5 received placebo; per-sample allocation not given. The samples date from day 63 after the first vaccine or placebo injection. Germline assignment: CDR1 LGHNA and CDR2 YNFKEQ. The CDR3 is made up of 14 amino acids. V dropped 1 base and J dropped 5 bases, with 11 bases sitting between them. Profiling relied on immunoSEQ multiplex PCR, and the TCRdb table lists in-frame clones only, not all of them. The data contain 300,000 to 350,000 clones, about 88% of them singletons. Of note for this clone: The antigen is not known.

The study, taken as a whole, reports: After vaccination, substantial breadth of spike-specific CD8+ and CD4+ responses was reported.

The sequence was obtained from a person aged 18-60 years who received the Ad26.COV2.S COVID-19 vaccine or a placebo. The gene calls are TRBV4-2 and TRBJ2-5; D is ambiguous. The input for sequencing was peripheral blood, taken in a trial of Ad26.COV2.S vaccine versus placebo. CDR3 in DNA: TGTGCCAGCAGCCAAGTTTTACGTGGGGAGACCCAGTACTTC. Its translation is CASSQVLRGETQYF.